This T cell receptor beta chain was sequenced in a study of shared T cell receptors in the human thymus. Germline loops: CDR1 MNHEY, CDR2 SVGAGI. This CDR3 comprises 14 residues. With V trimmed by 6 bases and J by 1 base, 4 bases remained unmatched. Assay: immunoSEQ multiplex PCR; the TCRdb copy retains only in-frame clones and omits some. Of almost 550,000 clones in the sample, more than 75% are singletons; the top ten hold about 0.012%. In addition, the sample was reused for a study of human thymus T cells. That study adds: Thymic tissue was derived from resections collected during corrective heart surgery. An apparent bias in V and J gene usage was seen in thymic and blood repertoires. Unrelated individuals reportedly shared highly overlapping thymic TCR repertoires.

The source is a boy in the first two years of life with a congenital heart defect. The rearrangement joins TRBV6-5 to TRBJ1-1; 8 nucleotides agree with TRBD1. Material for sequencing was thymocytes. The CDR3 sequence is CASRRTGSNTEAFF. The DNA of the CDR3 is TGTGCCAGCAGGAGGACAGGGTCGAACACTGAAGCTTTCTTT.